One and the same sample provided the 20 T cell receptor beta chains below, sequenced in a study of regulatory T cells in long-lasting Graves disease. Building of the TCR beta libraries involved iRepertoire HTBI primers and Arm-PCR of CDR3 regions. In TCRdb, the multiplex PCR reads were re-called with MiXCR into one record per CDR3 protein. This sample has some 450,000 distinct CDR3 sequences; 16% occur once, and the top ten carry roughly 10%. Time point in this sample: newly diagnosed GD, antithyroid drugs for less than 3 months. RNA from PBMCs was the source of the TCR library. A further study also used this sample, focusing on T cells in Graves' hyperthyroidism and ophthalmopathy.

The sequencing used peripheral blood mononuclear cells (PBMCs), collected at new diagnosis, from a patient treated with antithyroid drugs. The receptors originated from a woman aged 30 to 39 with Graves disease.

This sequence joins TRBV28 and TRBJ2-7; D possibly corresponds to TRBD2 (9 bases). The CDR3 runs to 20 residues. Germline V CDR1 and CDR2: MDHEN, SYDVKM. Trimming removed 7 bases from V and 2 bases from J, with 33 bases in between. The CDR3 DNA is TGTGCCAGCACAGGGGGCACCAGGACGAGCGGGAGGATATTCACCTACGAGCAGTACTTC. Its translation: CASTGGTRTSGRIFTYEQYF. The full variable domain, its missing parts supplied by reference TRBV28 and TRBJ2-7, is DVKVTQSSRYLVKRTGEKVFLECVQDMDHENMFWYRQDPGLGLRLIYFSYDVKMKEKGDIPEGYSVSREKKERFSLILESASTNQTSMYLCASTGGTRTSGRIFTYEQYFGPGTRLTVT.

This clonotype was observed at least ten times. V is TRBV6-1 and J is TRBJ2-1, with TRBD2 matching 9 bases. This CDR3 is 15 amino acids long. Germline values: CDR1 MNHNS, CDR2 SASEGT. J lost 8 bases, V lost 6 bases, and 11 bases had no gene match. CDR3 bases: TGTGCCAGCAGGAGCCCGGGACTAGCAATCCATGAGCAGTTCTTC. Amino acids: CASRSPGLAIHEQFF.

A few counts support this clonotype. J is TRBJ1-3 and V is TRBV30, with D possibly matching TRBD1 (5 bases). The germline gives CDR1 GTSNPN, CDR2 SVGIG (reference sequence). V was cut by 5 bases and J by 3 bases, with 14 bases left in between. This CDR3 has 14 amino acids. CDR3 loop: CAWCPRELGNTIYF. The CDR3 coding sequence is TGTGCCTGGTGCCCCAGGGAACTTGGAAACACCATATATTTT.

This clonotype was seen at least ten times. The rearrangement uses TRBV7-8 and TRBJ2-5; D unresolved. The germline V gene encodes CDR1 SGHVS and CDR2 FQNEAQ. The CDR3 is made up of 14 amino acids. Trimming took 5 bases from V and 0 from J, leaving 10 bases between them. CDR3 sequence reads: CASSIGPYQETQYF. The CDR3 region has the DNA TGTGCCAGCAGCATCGGACCTTACCAAGAGACCCAGTACTTC.

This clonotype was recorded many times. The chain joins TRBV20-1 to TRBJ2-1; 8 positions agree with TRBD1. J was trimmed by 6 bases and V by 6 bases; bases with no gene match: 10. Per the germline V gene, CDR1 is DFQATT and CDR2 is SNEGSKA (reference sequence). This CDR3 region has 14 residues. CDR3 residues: CSARDRGPSNEQFF. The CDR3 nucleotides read TGCAGTGCGCGCGACAGGGGTCCGTCCAATGAGCAGTTCTTC.

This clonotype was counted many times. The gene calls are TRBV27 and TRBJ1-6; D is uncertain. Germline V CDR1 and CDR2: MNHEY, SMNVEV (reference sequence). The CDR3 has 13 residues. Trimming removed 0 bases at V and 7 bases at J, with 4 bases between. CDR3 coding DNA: TGTGCCAGCAGTTTATCCCCGAATTCACCCCTCCACTTT. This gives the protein CASSLSPNSPLHF.

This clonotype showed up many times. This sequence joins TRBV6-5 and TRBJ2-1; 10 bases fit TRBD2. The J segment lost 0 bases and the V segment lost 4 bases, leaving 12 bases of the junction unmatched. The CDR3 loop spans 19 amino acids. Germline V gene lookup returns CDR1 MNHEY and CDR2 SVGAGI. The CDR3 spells CASSSGGSGRGSSYNEQFF. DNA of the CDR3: TGTGCCAGCAGTTCGGGAGGAAGCGGGAGGGGTAGCTCCTACAATGAGCAGTTCTTC.

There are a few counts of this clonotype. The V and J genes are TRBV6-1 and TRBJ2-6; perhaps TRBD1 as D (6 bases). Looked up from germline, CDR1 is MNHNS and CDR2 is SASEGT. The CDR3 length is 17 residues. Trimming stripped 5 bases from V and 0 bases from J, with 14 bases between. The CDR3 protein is CASSPPGHLSGANVLTF. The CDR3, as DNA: TGTGCCAGCAGTCCTCCGGGACACCTCTCTGGGGCCAACGTCCTGACTTTC.

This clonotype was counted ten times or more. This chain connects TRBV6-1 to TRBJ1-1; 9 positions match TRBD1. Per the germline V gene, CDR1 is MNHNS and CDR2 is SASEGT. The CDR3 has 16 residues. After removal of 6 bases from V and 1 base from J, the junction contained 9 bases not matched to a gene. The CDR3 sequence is CASSPTGQGKNTEAFF. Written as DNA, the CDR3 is TGTGCCAGCAGCCCAACCGGACAGGGGAAGAACACTGAAGCTTTCTTT.

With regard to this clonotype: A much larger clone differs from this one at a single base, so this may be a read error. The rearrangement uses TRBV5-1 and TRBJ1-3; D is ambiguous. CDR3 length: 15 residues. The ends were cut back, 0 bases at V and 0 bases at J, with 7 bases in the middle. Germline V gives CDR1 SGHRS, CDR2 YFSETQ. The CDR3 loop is CASSLGVISGNTIYF. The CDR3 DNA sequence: TGCGCCAGCAGCTTGGGGGTCATCTCTGGAAACACCATATATTTT.

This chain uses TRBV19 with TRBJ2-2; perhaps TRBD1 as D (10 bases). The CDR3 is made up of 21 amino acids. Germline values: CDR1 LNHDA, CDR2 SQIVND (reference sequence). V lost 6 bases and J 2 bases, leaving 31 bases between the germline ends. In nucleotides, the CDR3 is TGTGCCAGTAGAGTCCTCCCGGGACAGGGGTTAGCGGGAGTCAACACCGGGGAGCTGTTTTTT. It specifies CASRVLPGQGLAGVNTGELFF.

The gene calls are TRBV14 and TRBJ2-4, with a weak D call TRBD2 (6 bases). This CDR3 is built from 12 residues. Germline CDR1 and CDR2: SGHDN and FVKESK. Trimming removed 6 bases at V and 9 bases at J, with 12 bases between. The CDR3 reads CASSPGTAIQYF. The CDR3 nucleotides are TGTGCCAGCAGTCCCGGGACTGCCATTCAGTACTTC.

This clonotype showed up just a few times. The CDR3 reads CASSLVVGGQANYGYTF. The CDR3 bases are TGTGCCAGCAGCTTGGTAGTTGGAGGGCAAGCTAACTATGGCTACACCTTC. The chain has TRBV7-9 and TRBJ1-2; no definite D call. Per the germline V gene, CDR1 is SEHNR and CDR2 is FQNEAQ (reference sequence). V lost 3 bases and J lost 0, with 17 bases in between. This CDR3 spans 17 amino acids.

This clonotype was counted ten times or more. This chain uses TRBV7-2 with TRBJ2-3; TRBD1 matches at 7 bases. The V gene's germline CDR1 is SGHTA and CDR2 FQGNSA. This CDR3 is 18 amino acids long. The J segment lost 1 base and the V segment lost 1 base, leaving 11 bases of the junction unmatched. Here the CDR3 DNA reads TGTGCCAGCAGCTTAGTCCGAGGGGGCCTGGGCGGCACAGATACGCAGTATTTT. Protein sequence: CASSLVRGGLGGTDTQYF.

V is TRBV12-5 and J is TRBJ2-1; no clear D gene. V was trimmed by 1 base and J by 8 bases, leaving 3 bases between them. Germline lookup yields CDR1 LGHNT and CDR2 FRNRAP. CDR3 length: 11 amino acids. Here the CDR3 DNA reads TGTGCTAGTGGTTTGGGGTATGAGCAGTTCTTC. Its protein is CASGLGYEQFF.

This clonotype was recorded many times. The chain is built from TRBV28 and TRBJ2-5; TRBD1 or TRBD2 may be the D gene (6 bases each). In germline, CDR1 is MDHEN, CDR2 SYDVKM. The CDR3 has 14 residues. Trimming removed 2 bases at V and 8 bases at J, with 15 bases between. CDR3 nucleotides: TGTGCCAGCAGTTTAAGCTGGGGGGCTGGTACCCAGTACTTC. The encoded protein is CASSLSWGAGTQYF.

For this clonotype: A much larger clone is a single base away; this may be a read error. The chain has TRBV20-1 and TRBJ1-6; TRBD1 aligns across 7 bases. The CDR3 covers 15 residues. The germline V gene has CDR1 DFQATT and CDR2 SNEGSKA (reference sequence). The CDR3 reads CSAPGQMVWDSRLHF. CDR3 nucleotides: TGCAGTGCTCCGGGACAGATGGTTTGGGATTCACGCCTCCACTTT.

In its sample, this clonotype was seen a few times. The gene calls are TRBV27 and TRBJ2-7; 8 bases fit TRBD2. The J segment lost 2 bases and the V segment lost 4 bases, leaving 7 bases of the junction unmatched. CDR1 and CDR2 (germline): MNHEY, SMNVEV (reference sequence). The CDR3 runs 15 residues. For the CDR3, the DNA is TGTGCCAGCAGTTATACTAGCGGTATAGCCTACGAGCAGTACTTC. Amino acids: CASSYTSGIAYEQYF.

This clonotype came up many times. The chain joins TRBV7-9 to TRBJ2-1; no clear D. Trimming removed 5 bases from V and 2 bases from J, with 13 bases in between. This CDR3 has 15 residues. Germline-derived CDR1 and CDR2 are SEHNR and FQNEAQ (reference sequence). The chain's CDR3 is CASSADLPTYNEQFF. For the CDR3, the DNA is TGTGCCAGCAGCGCAGACTTACCCACCTACAATGAGCAGTTCTTC.

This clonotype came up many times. Here the CDR3 DNA reads TGTGCCAGCAGCCACCCCCCCCGGGGAATGAACACTGAAGCTTTCTTT. It is translated as CASSHPPRGMNTEAFF. The chain combines TRBV7-6 with TRBJ1-1; D is ambiguous. Germline V CDR1 and CDR2: SGHVS, FNYEAQ. V lost 5 bases to trimming and J lost 0 bases, with 16 bases between them. This CDR3 comprises 16 residues.